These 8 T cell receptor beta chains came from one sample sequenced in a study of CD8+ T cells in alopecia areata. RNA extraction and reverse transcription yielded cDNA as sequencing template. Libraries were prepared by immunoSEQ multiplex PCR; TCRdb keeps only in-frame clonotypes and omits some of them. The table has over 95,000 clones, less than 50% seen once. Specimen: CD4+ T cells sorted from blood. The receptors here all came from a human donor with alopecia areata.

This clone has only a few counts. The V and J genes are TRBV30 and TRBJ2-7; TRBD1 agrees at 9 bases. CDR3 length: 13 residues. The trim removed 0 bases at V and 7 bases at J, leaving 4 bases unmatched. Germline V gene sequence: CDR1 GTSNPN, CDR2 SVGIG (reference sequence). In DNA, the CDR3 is TGTGCCTGGAGTGTAGGGACAGGGTGGGAGCAGTACTTC. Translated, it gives CAWSVGTGWEQYF. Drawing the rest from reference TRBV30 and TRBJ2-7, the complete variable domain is SQTIHQWPATLVQPVGSPLSLECTVEGTSNPNLYWYRQAAGRGLQLLFYSVGIGQISSEVPQNLSASRPQDRQFILSSKKLLLSDSGFYLCAWSVGTGWEQYFGPGTRLTVT.

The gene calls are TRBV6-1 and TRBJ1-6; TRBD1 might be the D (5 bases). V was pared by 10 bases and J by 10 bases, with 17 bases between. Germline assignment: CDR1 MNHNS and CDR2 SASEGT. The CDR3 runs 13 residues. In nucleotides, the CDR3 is TGTGCCACCCTAGTGGGGGGGGAATCACCCCTCCACTTT. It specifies CATLVGGESPLHF.

The CDR3: CASSPLLRLLRTYNEQFF. In DNA, the CDR3 is TGTGCCAGCAGTCCGCTATTAAGGCTACTCCGAACATACAATGAGCAGTTCTTC. J is TRBJ2-1 and V is TRBV27; D unresolved. Germline lookup yields CDR1 MNHEY and CDR2 SMNVEV (reference sequence). The CDR3 runs 18 residues. The V end lost 5 bases, the J end lost 4 bases, and 24 bases lay between the germline ends.

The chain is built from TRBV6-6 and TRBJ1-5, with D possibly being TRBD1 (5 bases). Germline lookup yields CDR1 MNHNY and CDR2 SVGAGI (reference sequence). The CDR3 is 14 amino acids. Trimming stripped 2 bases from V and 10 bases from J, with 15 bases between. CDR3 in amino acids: CASSYGGVGDPQHF. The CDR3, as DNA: TGTGCCAGCAGTTACGGGGGGGTGGGGGACCCCCAGCATTTT.

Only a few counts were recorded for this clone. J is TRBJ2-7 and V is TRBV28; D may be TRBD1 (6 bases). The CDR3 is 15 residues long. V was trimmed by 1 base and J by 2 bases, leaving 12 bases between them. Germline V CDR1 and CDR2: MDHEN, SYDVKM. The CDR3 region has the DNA TGTGCCAGCAGTTTATCCTCGACAGGTCCCTACGAGCAGTACTTC. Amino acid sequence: CASSLSSTGPYEQYF.

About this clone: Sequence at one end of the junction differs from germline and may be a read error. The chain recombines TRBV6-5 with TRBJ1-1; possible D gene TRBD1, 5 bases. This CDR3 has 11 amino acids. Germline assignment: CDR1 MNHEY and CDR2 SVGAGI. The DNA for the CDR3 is TGTGCCAGCGGGGGGAACACTGAAGCTTCCTTT. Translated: CASGGNTEASF.

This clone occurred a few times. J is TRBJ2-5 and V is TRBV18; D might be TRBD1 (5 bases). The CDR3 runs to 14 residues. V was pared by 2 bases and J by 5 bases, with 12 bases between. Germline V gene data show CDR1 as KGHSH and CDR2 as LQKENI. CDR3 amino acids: CASSPLLGAETQYF. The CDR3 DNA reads TGTGCCAGCTCACCATTATTAGGGGCGGAGACCCAGTACTTC.

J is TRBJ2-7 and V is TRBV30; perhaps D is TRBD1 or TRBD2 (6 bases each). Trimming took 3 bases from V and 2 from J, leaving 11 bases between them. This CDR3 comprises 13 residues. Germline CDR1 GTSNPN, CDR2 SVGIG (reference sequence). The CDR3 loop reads CAWSAGGPYEQYF. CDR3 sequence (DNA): TGTGCCTGGAGCGCCGGGGGCCCCTACGAGCAGTACTTC.